These T cell receptor beta chains were read from a single sample in a study of blood T cell repertoires in COVID-19. This table comes from immunoSEQ multiplex PCR, and its TCRdb copy is limited to in-frame clones, with some not included. The table records fewer than 350,000 clones, 81% of them present only once. The sample was peripheral blood. Receptors were obtained from a woman aged 60-70 years with active or convalescent COVID-19. Each CDR3 is given with its conserved first and last residue. D genes are given only for firm matches. Expanded clones are given a class, and other clones once, few, many or no size at all.

size	D	V	J	CDR3	DNA
-	TRBD1	TRBV28	TRBJ1-2	CASSPHLGQVYYGYTF	TGTGCCAGCAGTCCTCACCTCGGACAGGTTTACTATGGCTACACCTTC
once	TRBD2	TRBV11-3	TRBJ2-5	CASSPGLAGQETQYF	TGTGCCAGCAGCCCGGGACTAGCGGGGCAAGAGACCCAGTACTTC
-	-	TRBV7-9	TRBJ1-1	CASSLLPNQGTEAFF	TGTGCCAGCAGCCTGTTACCAAATCAGGGCACTGAAGCTTTCTTT
-	-	TRBV2	TRBJ1-1	CGSRTGLNTEAFF	TGTGGCAGCAGGACGGGGTTGAACACTGAAGCTTTCTTT
-	TRBD1	TRBV6-5	TRBJ1-4	CASSWGQPNEKLFF	TGTGCCAGCAGTTGGGGACAGCCTAATGAAAAACTGTTTTTT
-	TRBD1	TRBV19	TRBJ2-4	CASRRDGGQGGTKNIQYF	TGTGCCAGTAGGCGAGATGGGGGACAGGGCGGGACCAAAAACATTCAGTACTTC
-	TRBD2	TRBV7-2	TRBJ2-5	CASSFRTRDWQETQYF	TGTGCCAGCAGCTTCCGGACTAGGGATTGGCAAGAGACCCAGTACTTC
once	-	TRBV6-1	TRBJ1-2	CASSEAWLNYGYTF	TGTGCCAGCAGTGAAGCTTGGCTTAACTATGGCTACACCTTC
-	-	TRBV19	TRBJ1-5	CASSLLRAPGQPQHF	TGTGCCAGTAGTCTTCTCAGGGCCCCAGGTCAGCCCCAGCATTTT
-	-	TRBV5-1	TRBJ1-1	CASSLDRGTNTEAFF	TGCGCCAGCAGCTTGGACCGGGGTACGAACACTGAAGCTTTCTTT
-	-	TRBV5-6	TRBJ1-5	CASSLVGGELGNQPQHF	TGTGCCAGCAGCTTGGTCGGGGGGGAATTGGGCAATCAGCCCCAGCATTTT
-	TRBD2	TRBV5-8	TRBJ2-1	CASSLLGLAGGREQFF	TGTGCCAGCAGCTTACTCGGACTAGCGGGGGGCCGAGAGCAGTTCTTC
-	TRBD1	TRBV2	TRBJ2-7	CASSLTGYSYEQYF	TGTGCCAGCAGTCTGACAGGGTACTCCTACGAGCAGTACTTC
-	TRBD1	TRBV5-4	TRBJ1-1	CASSNRQGPTEAFF	TGTGCCAGCAGCAACCGACAGGGACCCACTGAAGCTTTCTTT